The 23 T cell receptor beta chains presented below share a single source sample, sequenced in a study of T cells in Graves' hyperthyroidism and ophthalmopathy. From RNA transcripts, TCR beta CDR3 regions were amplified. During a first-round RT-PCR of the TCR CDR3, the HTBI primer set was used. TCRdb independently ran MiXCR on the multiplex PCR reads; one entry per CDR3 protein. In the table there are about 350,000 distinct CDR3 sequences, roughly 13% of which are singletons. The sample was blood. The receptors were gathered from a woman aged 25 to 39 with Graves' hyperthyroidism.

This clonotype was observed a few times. The CDR3 loop is CASSLGSQSGEQYF. The CDR3 nucleotides are TGCGCCAGCAGCTTGGGATCACAATCGGGGGAGCAGTACTTC. V gene TRBV5-1 combines with J gene TRBJ2-7; TRBD2 might be the D (5 bases). The CDR3 runs 14 residues. V was trimmed by 0 bases and J by 7 bases, leaving 14 bases between them. The germline gives CDR1 SGHRS, CDR2 YFSETQ. Together with reference TRBV5-1 and TRBJ2-7, the CDR3 gives the full variable domain: KAGVTQTPRYLIKTRGQQVTLSCSPISGHRSVSWYQQTPGQGLQFLFEYFSETQRNKGNFPGRFSGRQFSNSRSEMNVSTLELGDSALYLCASSLGSQSGEQYFGPGTRLTVT.

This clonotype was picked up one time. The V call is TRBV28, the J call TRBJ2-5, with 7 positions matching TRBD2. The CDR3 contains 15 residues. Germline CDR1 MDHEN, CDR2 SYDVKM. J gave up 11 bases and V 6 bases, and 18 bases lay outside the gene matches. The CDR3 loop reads CASSLAGTGGSGQYF. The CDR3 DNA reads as TGTGCCAGCAGCCTCGCAGGGACGGGAGGATCCGGACAGTACTTC.

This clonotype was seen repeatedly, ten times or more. CDR3 coding DNA: TGTGCCAGCAGCTTAAGGAACGGGGATGGCTACACCTTC. Translation: CASSLRNGDGYTF. This sequence joins TRBV5-5 and TRBJ1-2; D gene ambiguous. Germline-derived CDR1 and CDR2 are SGHKS and YYEKEE (reference sequence). The ends were cut back, 2 bases at V and 6 bases at J, with 11 bases in the middle. The CDR3 covers 13 residues.

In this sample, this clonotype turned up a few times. The CDR3 nucleotides read TGTGCCAGCAGCTTTCGGCCGGCCACCGGGGAGCTGTTTTTT. This gives the protein CASSFRPATGELFF. The genes are TRBV5-6 and TRBJ2-2; D is ambiguous. The CDR3 length is 14 residues. Germline assignment: CDR1 SGHDT and CDR2 YYEEEE. Trimming left V 2 bases short and J 4 bases short, with 9 bases between.

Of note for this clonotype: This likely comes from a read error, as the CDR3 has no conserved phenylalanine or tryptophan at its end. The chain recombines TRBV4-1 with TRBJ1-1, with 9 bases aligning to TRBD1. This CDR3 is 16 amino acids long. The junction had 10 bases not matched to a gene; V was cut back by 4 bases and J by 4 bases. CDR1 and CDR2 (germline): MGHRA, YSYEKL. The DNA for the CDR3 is TGCGCCAGCAGCCCGGACAACAGGGGGCAGATCACTGAAGCTTTCTGT. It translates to CASSPDNRGQITEAFC.

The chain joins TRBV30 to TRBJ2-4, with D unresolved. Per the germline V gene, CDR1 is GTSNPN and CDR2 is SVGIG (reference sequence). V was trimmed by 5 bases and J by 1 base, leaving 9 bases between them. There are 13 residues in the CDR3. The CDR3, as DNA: TGTGCCTGGTCCCTAGTCGCCAAAAACATTCAGTACTTC. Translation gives CAWSLVAKNIQYF.

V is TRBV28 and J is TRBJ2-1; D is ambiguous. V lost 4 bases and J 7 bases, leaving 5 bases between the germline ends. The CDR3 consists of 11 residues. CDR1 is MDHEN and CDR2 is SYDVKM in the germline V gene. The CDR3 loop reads CASSSWNEQFF. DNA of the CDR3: TGTGCCAGCAGTTCATGGAATGAGCAGTTCTTC.

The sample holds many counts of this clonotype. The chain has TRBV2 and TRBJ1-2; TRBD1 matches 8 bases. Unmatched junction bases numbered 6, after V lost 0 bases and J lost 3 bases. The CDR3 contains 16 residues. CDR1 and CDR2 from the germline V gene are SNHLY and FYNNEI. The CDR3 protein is CASSEALGQAYYGYTF. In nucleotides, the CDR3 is TGTGCCAGCAGTGAAGCCCTGGGACAGGCCTACTATGGCTACACCTTC. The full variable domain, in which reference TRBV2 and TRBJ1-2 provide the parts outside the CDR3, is EPEVTQTPSHQVTQMGQEVILRCVPISNHLYFYWYRQILGQKVEFLVSFYNNEISEKSEIFDDQFSVERPDGSNFTLKIRSTKLEDSAMYFCASSEALGQAYYGYTFGSGTRLTVV.

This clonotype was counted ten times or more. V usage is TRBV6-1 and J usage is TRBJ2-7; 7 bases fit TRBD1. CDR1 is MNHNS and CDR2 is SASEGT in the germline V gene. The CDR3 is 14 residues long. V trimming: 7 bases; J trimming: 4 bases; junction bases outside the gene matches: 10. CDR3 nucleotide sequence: TGTGCCAGCACTGGGACAGCCACTATTTACGAGCAGTACTTC. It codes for CASTGTATIYEQYF.

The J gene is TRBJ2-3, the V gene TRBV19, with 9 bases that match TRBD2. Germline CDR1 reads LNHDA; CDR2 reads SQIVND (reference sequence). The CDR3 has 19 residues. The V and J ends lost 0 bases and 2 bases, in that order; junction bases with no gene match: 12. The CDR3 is CASSIDARRLAGFTDTQYF. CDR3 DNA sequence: TGTGCCAGTAGTATAGACGCCCGACGTCTAGCGGGATTCACAGATACGCAGTATTTT.

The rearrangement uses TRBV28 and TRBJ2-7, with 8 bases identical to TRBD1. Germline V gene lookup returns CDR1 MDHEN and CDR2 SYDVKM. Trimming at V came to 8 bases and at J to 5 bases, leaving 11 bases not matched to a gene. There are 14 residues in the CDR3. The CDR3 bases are TGTGCCAGCTCACTCCAGGGGGCTCTCGACGAGCAGTACTTC. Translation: CASSLQGALDEQYF. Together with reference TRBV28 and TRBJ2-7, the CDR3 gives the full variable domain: DVKVTQSSRYLVKRTGEKVFLECVQDMDHENMFWYRQDPGLGLRLIYFSYDVKMKEKGDIPEGYSVSREKKERFSLILESASTNQTSMYLCASSLQGALDEQYFGPGTRLTVT.

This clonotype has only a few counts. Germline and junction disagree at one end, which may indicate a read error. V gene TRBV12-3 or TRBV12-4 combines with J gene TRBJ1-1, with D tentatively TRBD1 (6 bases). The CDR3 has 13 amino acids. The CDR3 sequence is CASSLAGDTEALF. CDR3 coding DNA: TGTGCCAGCAGTTTAGCGGGGGACACTGAAGCTCTCTTT.

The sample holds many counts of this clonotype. Here the CDR3 reads CASSYFRGVQETQYF. The CDR3 region has the DNA TGTGCCAGCAGTTACTTTAGGGGGGTCCAAGAGACCCAGTACTTC. The chain recombines TRBV6-6 with TRBJ2-5; D is tentatively TRBD1 or TRBD2 (6 bases each). Trimming took off 1 base at V and 1 base at J, with 10 bases between the two ends. CDR1 is MNHNY and CDR2 is SVGAGI in the germline V gene (reference sequence). The CDR3 has 15 amino acids.

The CDR3 loop is CASSPGGRRENEQFF. As DNA, the CDR3 is TGTGCCAGTAGTCCTGGGGGGCGTCGGGAAAATGAGCAGTTCTTC. The chain couples TRBV28 to TRBJ2-1; D may correspond to TRBD1 or TRBD2 (6 bases each). CDR1 and CDR2 (germline): MDHEN, SYDVKM. The CDR3 is 15 amino acids. With 9 bases removed from V and 7 bases from J, the gap between germline ends came to 22 bases.

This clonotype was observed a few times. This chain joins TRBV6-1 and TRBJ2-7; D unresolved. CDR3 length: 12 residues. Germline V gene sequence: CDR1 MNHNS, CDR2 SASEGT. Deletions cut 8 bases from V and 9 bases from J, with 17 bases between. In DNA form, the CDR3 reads TGTGCCAGCCACGAAATCGCCGGTCGGCAGTACTTC. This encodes CASHEIAGRQYF.

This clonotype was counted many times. CDR3 coding DNA: TGTGCCTGGAGTGGGCTAACAGGCACCGTGGCTTTCTTT. Its protein product is CAWSGLTGTVAFF. The chain links TRBV30 to TRBJ1-1; possibly TRBD1 for D (5 bases). This CDR3 has 13 residues. The germline CDR1 and CDR2 sequences are GTSNPN and SVGIG (reference sequence). Trimming removed 1 base at V and 11 bases at J, with 17 bases between.

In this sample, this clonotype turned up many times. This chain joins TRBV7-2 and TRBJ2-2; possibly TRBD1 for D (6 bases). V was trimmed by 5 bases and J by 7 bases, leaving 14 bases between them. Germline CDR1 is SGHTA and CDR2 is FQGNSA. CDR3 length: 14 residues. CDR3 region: CASSLRGVFGELFF. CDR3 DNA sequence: TGTGCCAGCAGCCTCAGGGGAGTGTTCGGGGAGCTGTTTTTT. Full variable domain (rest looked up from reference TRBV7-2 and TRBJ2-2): GAGVSQSPSNKVTEKGKDVELRCDPISGHTALYWYRQSLGQGLEFLIYFQGNSAPDKSGLPSDRFSAERTGGSVSTLTIQRTQQEDSAVYLCASSLRGVFGELFFGEGSRLTVL.

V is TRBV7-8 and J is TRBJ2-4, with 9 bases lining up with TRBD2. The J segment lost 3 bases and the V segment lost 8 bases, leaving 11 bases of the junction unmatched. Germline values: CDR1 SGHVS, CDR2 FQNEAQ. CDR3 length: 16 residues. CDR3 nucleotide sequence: TGTGCCAGCCAATTAGGGGCGGGAGGGTTCAAAAACATTCAGTACTTC. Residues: CASQLGAGGFKNIQYF.

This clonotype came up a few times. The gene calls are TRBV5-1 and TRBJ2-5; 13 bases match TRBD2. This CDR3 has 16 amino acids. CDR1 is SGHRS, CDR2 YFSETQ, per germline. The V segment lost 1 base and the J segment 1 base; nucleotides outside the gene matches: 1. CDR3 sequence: CASSLRLAGGQETQYF. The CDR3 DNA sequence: TGCGCCAGCAGCTTGCGACTAGCGGGGGGCCAAGAGACCCAGTACTTC.

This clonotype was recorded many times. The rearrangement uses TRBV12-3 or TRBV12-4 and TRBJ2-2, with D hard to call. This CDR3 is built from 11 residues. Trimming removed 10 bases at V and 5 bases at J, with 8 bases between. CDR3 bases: TGTGCCACAAGTTTGACCGGGGAGCTGTTTTTT. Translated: CATSLTGELFF.

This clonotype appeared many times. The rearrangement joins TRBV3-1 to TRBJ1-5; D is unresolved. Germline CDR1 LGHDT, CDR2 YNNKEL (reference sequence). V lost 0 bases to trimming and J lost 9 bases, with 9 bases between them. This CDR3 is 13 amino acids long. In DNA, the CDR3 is TGTGCCAGCAGCCAAGATCAAGGGATGCCCCAGCATTTT. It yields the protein CASSQDQGMPQHF.

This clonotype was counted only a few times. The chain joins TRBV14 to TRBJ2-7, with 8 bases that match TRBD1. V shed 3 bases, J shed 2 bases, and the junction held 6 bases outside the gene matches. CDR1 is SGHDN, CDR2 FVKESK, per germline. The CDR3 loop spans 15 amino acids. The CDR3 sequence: CASSQRTGSAYEQYF. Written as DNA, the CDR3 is TGTGCCAGCAGCCAGCGGACAGGGTCGGCCTACGAGCAGTACTTC.

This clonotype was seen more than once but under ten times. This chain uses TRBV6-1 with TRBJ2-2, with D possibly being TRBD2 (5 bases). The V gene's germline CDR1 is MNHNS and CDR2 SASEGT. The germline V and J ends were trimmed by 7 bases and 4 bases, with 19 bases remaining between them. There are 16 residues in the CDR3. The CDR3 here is CASKVSAGQSTGELFF. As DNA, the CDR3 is TGTGCCAGCAAGGTTTCTGCGGGCCAGTCCACCGGGGAGCTGTTTTTT.